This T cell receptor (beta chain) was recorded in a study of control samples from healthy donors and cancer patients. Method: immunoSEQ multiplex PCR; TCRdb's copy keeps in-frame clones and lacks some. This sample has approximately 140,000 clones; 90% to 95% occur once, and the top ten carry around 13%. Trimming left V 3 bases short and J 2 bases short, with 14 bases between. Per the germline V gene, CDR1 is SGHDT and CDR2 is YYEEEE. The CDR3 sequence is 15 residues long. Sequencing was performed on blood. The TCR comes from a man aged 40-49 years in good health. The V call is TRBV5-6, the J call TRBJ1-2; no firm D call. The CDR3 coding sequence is TGTGCCAGCAGCTCAATTATGACAAGCAACTATGGCTACACCTTC. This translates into CASSSIMTSNYGYTF.